The TCR beta chain described here comes from a study of tumor and adjacent non-tumor tissue in lung cancer. Study-level information: The patients, 10 men and 5 women, were about 30 to 85 with stage I to III disease.

Whole-study results and caveats: Significantly higher TCR diversity was found in tumor than normal lung. Normal lung showed higher cumulative top 100 clone frequency than tumor.

The template was RNA from unsorted bulk tissue. Donors were chemotherapy-naive, newly diagnosed lung cancer surgical patients in China, August–late 2014. Three rounds of nested PCR, following a modified ARM-PCR protocol, produced the TCRbeta library. In TCRdb, the multiplex PCR reads were re-called with MiXCR into one record per CDR3 protein. Among roughly 120,000 distinct CDR3 sequences listed, around 80% were seen once. CDR3 length equals 14 residues. The germline V and J ends were trimmed by 5 bases and 6 bases, with 15 bases remaining between them. Germline CDR1 SNHLY, CDR2 FYNNEI. Only a few counts were recorded for this clonotype. The antigen remains unidentified.

The source material was lung tumor tissue. This clonotype originated in an older woman with non-small cell lung cancer. V usage is TRBV2 and J usage is TRBJ2-3; possible D gene TRBD1, 5 bases. CDR3 protein: CASSPNGHRDTQYF. CDR3 coding DNA: TGTGCCAGCAGTCCTAATGGACACAGGGATACGCAGTATTTT.